One and the same sample provided the 28 T cell receptor beta chains below, sequenced in a study of graft-versus-host responses after intestinal transplantation. Antigen specificity for these receptors is unknown. The data were produced by immunoSEQ multiplex PCR, yet TCRdb's version contains in-frame clones alone and is incomplete. The sample has approximately 120,000 clones; about 92% are singletons. Specimen: unstimulated CD4+ T cells sorted from spleen or lymph node cells, collected before intestinal transplant. These receptors came from a human donor who received an intestinal transplant.

This clone was detected only a few times. V and J are TRBV12-5 and TRBJ1-3; weak D call: TRBD1 (6 bases). V gave up 0 bases and J gave up 2 bases, with 14 bases separating them. Per the germline V gene, CDR1 is LGHNT and CDR2 is FRNRAP. The CDR3 runs 17 residues. CDR3 in amino acids: CASGLVLGRGPGNTIYF. Written as DNA, the CDR3 is TGTGCTAGTGGTTTGGTACTCGGCAGGGGACCTGGAAACACCATATATTTT. Full variable domain (outside the CDR3, taken from reference TRBV12-5 and TRBJ1-3): DARVTQTPRHKVTEMGQEVTMRCQPILGHNTVFWYRQTMMQGLELLAYFRNRAPLDDSGMPKDRFSAEMPDATLATLKIQPSEPRDSAVYFCASGLVLGRGPGNTIYFGEGSWLTVV.

The chain has TRBV7-2 and TRBJ2-7, with 8 positions matching TRBD1. The CDR3 totals 13 residues. The V gene's germline CDR1 is SGHTA and CDR2 FQGNSA. V gave up 5 bases and J gave up 4 bases; unmatched junction bases: 4. The chain's CDR3 is CASSPDRGYEQYF. In DNA, the CDR3 is TGTGCCAGCAGCCCCGACAGGGGTTACGAGCAGTACTTC.

This chain joins TRBV2 and TRBJ2-3; tentatively, D is TRBD1 or TRBD2 (5 bases each). The germline V and J ends were trimmed by 3 bases and 4 bases, with 11 bases remaining between them. The CDR3 is 14 residues long. From germline, CDR1 is SNHLY and CDR2 FYNNEI. The DNA of the CDR3 is TGTGCCAGCAGTGAGACGGGGCGGGCAGATACGCAGTATTTT. It specifies CASSETGRADTQYF.

The V call is TRBV2, the J call TRBJ2-1; no definite D call. V lost 3 bases to trimming and J lost 6 bases, with 12 bases between them. The CDR3 runs to 14 residues. The germline CDR1 and CDR2 sequences are SNHLY and FYNNEI. CDR3 region: CASSDPSRANEQFF. The CDR3 bases are TGTGCCAGCAGTGACCCAAGTAGAGCCAATGAGCAGTTCTTC.

The CDR3 sequence: CASSAGMNTEAFF. DNA for the CDR3: TGTGCCAGCAGTGCAGGGATGAACACTGAAGCTTTCTTT. The chain uses TRBV6-1 and TRBJ1-1; possibly TRBD1 for D (5 bases). The V gene lost 4 bases and the J gene lost 0 bases, with 6 bases spanning the gap. Germline V CDR1 and CDR2: MNHNS, SASEGT. The CDR3 has 13 residues.

The chain carries TRBV15 and TRBJ2-2; D is unclear. Germline-derived CDR1 and CDR2 are LNHNV and YYDKDF (reference sequence). The length of the CDR3 is 11 residues. Trimming pared 8 bases from V and 7 bases from J, leaving 8 bases between. The CDR3 here is CATSAYGELFF. The CDR3 DNA reads as TGTGCCACCTCGGCGTACGGGGAGCTGTTTTTT.

The chain is built from TRBV6-6 and TRBJ2-3; D is ambiguous. With 2 bases removed from V and 6 bases from J, the gap between germline ends came to 12 bases. Germline values: CDR1 MNHNY, CDR2 SVGAGI (reference sequence). This CDR3 contains 14 residues. CDR3 nucleotides: TGTGCCAGCAGTTACCCATCGGACGGGGATACGCAGTATTTT. It yields the protein CASSYPSDGDTQYF.

The chain recombines TRBV9 with TRBJ1-4; TRBD1 might be the D (5 bases). Per germline, CDR1 SGDLS and CDR2 YYNGEE. The V and J ends lost 2 bases and 2 bases respectively, with 10 bases between them. The CDR3 extends over 15 amino acids. The CDR3 nucleotides read TGTGCCAGCAGCGTCGGGGGTACGACTAATGAAAAACTGTTTTTT. Protein sequence: CASSVGGTTNEKLFF.

The V and J genes are TRBV2 and TRBJ1-2; 7 bases align to TRBD1. After removal of 5 bases from V and 0 bases from J, the junction contained 3 bases not matched to a gene. This CDR3 is built from 14 residues. Germline-derived CDR1 and CDR2 are SNHLY and FYNNEI. Written as DNA, the CDR3 is TGTGCCAGCAGTAGACAGGGAACTAACTATGGCTACACCTTC. Translating it yields CASSRQGTNYGYTF.

The CDR3 reads CASSPRQGPGELFF. In DNA form, the CDR3 reads TGTGCCAGCAGCCCCAGACAGGGCCCCGGGGAGCTGTTTTTT. The V gene is TRBV7-7, the J gene TRBJ2-2, with 7 bases that match TRBD1. The CDR3 length is 14 residues. From germline, CDR1 is SSHAT and CDR2 FNYEAQ (reference sequence). V was pared by 5 bases and J by 6 bases, with 6 bases of the junction left unmatched.

The chain employs TRBV5-4 and TRBJ2-7, with 8 bases aligning to TRBD2. The CDR3 is 14 residues long. Germline CDR1 reads SGHNT; CDR2 reads YYREEE (reference sequence). V gave up 1 base and J gave up 4 bases; unmatched junction bases: 4. CDR3 sequence: CASSLRAGGYEQYF. The DNA of the CDR3 is TGTGCCAGCAGCTTGAGGGCGGGGGGTTACGAGCAGTACTTC.

The chain couples TRBV2 to TRBJ1-4, with a tentative D call TRBD1 (5 bases). CDR1 is SNHLY and CDR2 is FYNNEI in the germline V gene. CDR3 length equals 14 residues. Trimming removed 6 bases from V and 0 bases from J, with 8 bases in between. CDR3 protein: CASRATATNEKLFF. DNA of the CDR3: TGTGCCAGCAGGGCGACAGCAACTAATGAAAAACTGTTTTTT.

This clone was seen a single time. The chain couples TRBV29-1 to TRBJ2-5, with TRBD1 identical over 10 bases. The CDR3 covers 13 residues. Germline V gene data show CDR1 as SQVTM and CDR2 as ANQGSEA. V was pared by 8 bases and J by 1 base, with 4 bases of the junction left unmatched. CDR3 protein: CSTRTGGQETQYF. The DNA of the CDR3 is TGCAGCACCCGGACAGGGGGCCAAGAGACCCAGTACTTC.

V is TRBV2 and J is TRBJ1-2; D is undetermined. The length of the CDR3 is 11 residues. The V gene's germline CDR1 is SNHLY and CDR2 FYNNEI. With 10 bases removed from V and 0 bases from J, the gap between germline ends came to 6 bases. CDR3 sequence: CATTANYGYTF. The CDR3 coding sequence is TGTGCCACCACAGCTAACTATGGCTACACCTTC.

The chain employs TRBV2 and TRBJ1-2, with D unresolved. The germline V gene has CDR1 SNHLY and CDR2 FYNNEI. The V end was cut by 6 bases, the J end by 7 bases, with 18 bases between. The CDR3 runs to 14 residues. DNA for the CDR3: TGTGCCAGCAGCCCCTCAGGAAATGCGGGTGGCTACACCTTC. This encodes CASSPSGNAGGYTF.

This rearrangement joins TRBV27 to TRBJ2-6; D is unclear. The CDR3 extends over 16 amino acids. Trimming cost V 6 bases and J 0 bases, with 12 bases left between them. Germline V gives CDR1 MNHEY, CDR2 SMNVEV (reference sequence). The CDR3 region is CASRVDSYSGANVLTF. Here the CDR3 DNA reads TGTGCCAGCAGGGTTGACTCCTACTCTGGGGCCAACGTCCTGACTTTC.

The rearrangement joins TRBV7-9 to TRBJ2-1; 10 positions agree with TRBD1. Germline CDR1 reads SEHNR; CDR2 reads FQNEAQ (reference sequence). V trimming: 3 bases; J trimming: 7 bases; junction bases outside the gene matches: 6. The CDR3 extends over 15 amino acids. The CDR3 sequence is CASSFDRGHRNEQFF. CDR3 DNA sequence: TGTGCCAGCAGCTTTGACAGGGGGCATAGAAATGAGCAGTTCTTC.

The chain recombines TRBV18 with TRBJ1-2; D is undetermined. Germline V gives CDR1 KGHSH, CDR2 LQKENI. CDR3 length: 13 amino acids. V dropped 6 bases and J dropped 7 bases, with 15 bases sitting between them. The CDR3 here is CASSPIRSPGYTF. The DNA for the CDR3 is TGTGCCAGCTCCCCAATCCGCAGTCCTGGCTACACCTTC.

The chain joins TRBV7-2 to TRBJ1-5; D unclear. Germline V gene lookup returns CDR1 SGHTA and CDR2 FQGNSA. The CDR3 is 13 residues long. V was shortened by 4 bases and J by 2 bases, with 6 bases between the two germline ends. The DNA of the CDR3 is TGTGCCAGCAGCTACCAACGCAATCAGCCCCAGCATTTT. Residues: CASSYQRNQPQHF.

The V and J genes are TRBV5-1 and TRBJ2-7; 7 nucleotides match TRBD1. This CDR3 spans 16 amino acids. Germline CDR1 is SGHRS and CDR2 is YFSETQ. The V segment lost 6 bases and the J segment 0 bases; nucleotides outside the gene matches: 12. The CDR3 DNA is TGCGCCAGCACCCTTTCCGACAGGGAGAGCTCCTACGAGCAGTACTTC. It codes for CASTLSDRESSYEQYF.

CDR3 sequence: CASSSGSRRVAEAFF. The CDR3 region has the DNA TGTGCCAGCAGTTCAGGGAGCCGGAGGGTGGCTGAAGCTTTCTTT. This chain links TRBV27 with TRBJ1-1, with a tentative D call TRBD1 (5 bases). CDR1 is MNHEY, CDR2 SMNVEV, per germline (reference sequence). V gave up 4 bases and J gave up 6 bases, with 18 bases separating them. The CDR3 has 15 amino acids.

The V gene is TRBV15, the J gene TRBJ1-1; 11 bases agree with TRBD1. The CDR3 has 16 residues. Germline trimming cut 3 bases from V and 5 bases from J; bases unmatched to any gene: 8. Per germline, CDR1 LNHNV and CDR2 YYDKDF (reference sequence). The CDR3 is CATSRALDRGLTEAFF. The CDR3 DNA follows: TGTGCCACCAGCAGGGCCCTGGACAGGGGGCTTACTGAAGCTTTCTTT.

This clone showed up just once. The chain recombines TRBV7-9 with TRBJ1-2; D possibly corresponds to TRBD1 (5 bases). Germline V gene sequence: CDR1 SEHNR, CDR2 FQNEAQ (reference sequence). This CDR3 is 15 amino acids long. V lost 1 base and J lost 4, with 13 bases in between. The CDR3, as DNA: TGTGCCAGCAGCTTAGGCAGGGCGGAAAGCTATGGCTACACCTTC. It yields the protein CASSLGRAESYGYTF.

The chain joins TRBV4-2 to TRBJ2-3; 9 positions match TRBD2. The length of the CDR3 is 15 residues. Germline assignment: CDR1 LGHNA and CDR2 YNFKEQ. Trimming cost V 1 base and J 7 bases; bases outside gene matches: 6. DNA for the CDR3: TGTGCCAGCAGCCAAGTGGCGGGGGGGCCTAATACGCAGTATTTT. Its translation: CASSQVAGGPNTQYF.

The rearrangement links TRBV6-5 to TRBJ1-6, with D maybe TRBD1 (6 bases). This CDR3 contains 15 residues. Germline CDR1 is MNHEY and CDR2 is SVGAGI. V was trimmed by 5 bases and J by 10 bases, leaving 18 bases between them. Here the CDR3 DNA reads TGTGCCAGCAGTGCCCGAGGGGGGCGCGGATCACCCCTCCACTTT. This encodes CASSARGGRGSPLHF.

V usage is TRBV6-5 and J usage is TRBJ2-7; D unresolved. The germline V gene has CDR1 MNHEY and CDR2 SVGAGI. The CDR3 length is 13 residues. Trimming took 9 bases from V and 3 from J, leaving 15 bases between them. DNA for the CDR3: TGTGCCAGGTGTTTGAGTGGGATCTACGAGCAGTACTTC. It codes for CARCLSGIYEQYF.

The rearrangement links TRBV9 to TRBJ2-5, with TRBD1 matching 8 bases. The CDR3 contains 15 residues. From germline, CDR1 is SGDLS and CDR2 YYNGEE. V gave up 3 bases and J gave up 5 bases; unmatched junction bases: 9. The CDR3 DNA is TGTGCCAGCAGCGCCCGGGACAGGTCATGGGAGACCCAGTACTTC. As protein: CASSARDRSWETQYF. The full variable domain, its missing parts supplied by reference TRBV9 and TRBJ2-5, is DSGVTQTPKHLITATGQRVTLRCSPRSGDLSVYWYQQSLDQGLQFLIQYYNGEERAKGNILERFSAQQFPDLHSELNLSSLELGDSALYFCASSARDRSWETQYFGPGTRLLVL.

The chain is built from TRBV10-1 and TRBJ1-1; D unclear. Between the trimmed V and J ends, which lost 3 bases and 5 bases, there was a span of 16 bases. From germline, CDR1 is WNHNN and CDR2 SYGVQD (reference sequence). This CDR3 contains 15 residues. DNA for the CDR3: TGCGCCAGCAGTGATGCCGGAGGGCGGGAAACTGAAGCTTTCTTT. It codes for CASSDAGGRETEAFF.